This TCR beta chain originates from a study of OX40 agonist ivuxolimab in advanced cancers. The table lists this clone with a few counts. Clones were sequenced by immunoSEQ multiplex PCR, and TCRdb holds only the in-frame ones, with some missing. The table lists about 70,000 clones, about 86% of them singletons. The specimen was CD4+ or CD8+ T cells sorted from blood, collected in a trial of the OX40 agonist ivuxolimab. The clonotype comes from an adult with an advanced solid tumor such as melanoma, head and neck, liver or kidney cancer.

CDR3 nucleotides: TGTGCCAGTAGGACAGGTCGTGACTCCGAGCTGTTTTTT. Its translation is CASRTGRDSELFF. The genes are TRBV19 and TRBJ2-2; maybe TRBD1 (6 bases). Germline V gene sequence: CDR1 LNHDA, CDR2 SQIVND (reference sequence). There are 13 residues in the CDR3. Trimming pared 6 bases from V and 11 bases from J, leaving 16 bases between. Filled out from reference TRBV19 and TRBJ2-2, the complete variable domain reads DGGITQSPKYLFRKEGQNVTLSCEQNLNHDAMYWYRQDPGQGLRLIYYSQIVNDFQKGDIAEGYSVSREKKESFPLTVTSAQKNPTAFYLCASRTGRDSELFFGEGSRLTVL.